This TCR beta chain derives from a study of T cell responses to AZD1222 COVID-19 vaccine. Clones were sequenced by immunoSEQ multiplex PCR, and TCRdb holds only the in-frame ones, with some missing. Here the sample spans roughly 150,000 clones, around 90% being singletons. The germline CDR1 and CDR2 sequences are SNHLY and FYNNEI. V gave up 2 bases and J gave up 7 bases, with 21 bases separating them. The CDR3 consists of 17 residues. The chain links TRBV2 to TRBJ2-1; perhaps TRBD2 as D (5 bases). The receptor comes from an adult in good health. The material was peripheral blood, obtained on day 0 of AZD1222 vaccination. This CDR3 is CASSEPGPLLGHNEQFF. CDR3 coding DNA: TGTGCCAGCAGTGAACCTGGGCCGCTACTAGGTCATAATGAGCAGTTCTTC.